This T cell receptor (beta chain) was sequenced during a study of blood T cells in healthy people across ages. The CDR3 totals 13 residues. Germline CDR1 SNHLY, CDR2 FYNNEI. V shed 4 bases and J shed 0 bases, with 6 bases lying between them. A second PCR, run for roughly 7 to 12 cycles, used a sample-barcoded 5' primer plus a J-beta primer mix. TCRdb itself ran the 5' RACE reads through MiXCR, one entry per CDR3 protein. This table has roughly 800,000 distinct CDR3 sequences, around a quarter appearing once. The sample holds many counts of this clonotype. The sample was also linked to a second study, of T cells of mothers and their children.

The rearrangement uses TRBV2 and TRBJ1-1; D ambiguous. The source of this sequence is a boy between 10 and 17 years old in good health. Material: blood. CDR3 amino acids: CASSVGLNTEAFF. CDR3 sequence (DNA): TGTGCCAGCAGTGTGGGGTTGAACACTGAAGCTTTCTTT.